The sequence of this T cell receptor (beta chain) was determined in a study of control samples from healthy donors and cancer patients. Looked up from germline, CDR1 is SGDLS and CDR2 is YYNGEE. V lost 0 bases and J 8 bases, leaving 11 bases between the germline ends. The CDR3 has 14 residues. TCRdb keeps only in-frame clones here, not all; method: immunoSEQ multiplex PCR. The table shows over 200,000 clones, with roughly 80% occurring only once. This clone occurred once. The sample comprised PBMCs. The chain is built from TRBV9 and TRBJ2-2; D ambiguous. The receptor's source is a woman between 55 and 75 years old with lung cancer. CDR3 DNA sequence: TGTGCCAGCAGCGTAGAGGCAGGTCGAGGGGAGCTGTTTTTT. It yields the protein CASSVEAGRGELFF.